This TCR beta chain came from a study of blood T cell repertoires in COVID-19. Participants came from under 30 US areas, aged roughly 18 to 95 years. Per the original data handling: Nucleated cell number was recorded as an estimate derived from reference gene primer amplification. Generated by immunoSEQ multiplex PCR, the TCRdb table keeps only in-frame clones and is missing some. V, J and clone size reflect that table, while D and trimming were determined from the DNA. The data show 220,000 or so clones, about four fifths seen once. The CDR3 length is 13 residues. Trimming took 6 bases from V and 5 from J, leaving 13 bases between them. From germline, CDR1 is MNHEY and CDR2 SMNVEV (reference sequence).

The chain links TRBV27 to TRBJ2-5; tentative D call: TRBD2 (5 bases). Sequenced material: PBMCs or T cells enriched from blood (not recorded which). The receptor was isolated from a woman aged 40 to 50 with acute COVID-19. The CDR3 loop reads CASSSLGRETQYF. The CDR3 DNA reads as TGTGCCAGCAGCTCACTAGGGCGGGAGACCCAGTACTTC.